This T cell receptor (beta chain) was retrieved from a study of blood T cell repertoires in COVID-19. The data were produced by immunoSEQ multiplex PCR, yet TCRdb's version contains in-frame clones alone and is incomplete. The table lists a few hundred thousand clones, roughly four fifths of them singletons. Ages ranged from about 18 to 89 years, with residence in 20 to 30 US areas. Germline CDR1 and CDR2: LGHNA and YSLEER. Trimming shortened V by 2 bases and J by 2 bases, and 21 bases separated the two germline ends. This CDR3 comprises 18 residues. This clonotype was obtained from a woman aged 45-59 years who had recovered from COVID-19. This rearrangement joins TRBV4-3 to TRBJ1-2; D remains ambiguous. The sequenced sample consisted of PBMCs or T cells enriched from blood (not recorded which). The CDR3 DNA is TGCGCCAGCAGCCAACGGCCCCCTCTCGGCACGGGGAACTATGGCTACACCTTC. Amino acids: CASSQRPPLGTGNYGYTF.